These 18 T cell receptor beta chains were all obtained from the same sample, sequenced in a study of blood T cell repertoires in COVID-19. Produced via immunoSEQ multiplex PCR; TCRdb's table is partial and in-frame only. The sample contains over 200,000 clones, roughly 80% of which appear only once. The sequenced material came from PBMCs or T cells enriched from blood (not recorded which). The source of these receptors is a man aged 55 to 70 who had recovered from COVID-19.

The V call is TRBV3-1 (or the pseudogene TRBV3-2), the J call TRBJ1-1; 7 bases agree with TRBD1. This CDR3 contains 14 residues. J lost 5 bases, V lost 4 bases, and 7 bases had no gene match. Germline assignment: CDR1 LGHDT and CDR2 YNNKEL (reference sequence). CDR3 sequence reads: CASSPTPQGTEAFF. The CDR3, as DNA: TGTGCCAGCAGCCCAACCCCACAGGGGACTGAAGCTTTCTTT.

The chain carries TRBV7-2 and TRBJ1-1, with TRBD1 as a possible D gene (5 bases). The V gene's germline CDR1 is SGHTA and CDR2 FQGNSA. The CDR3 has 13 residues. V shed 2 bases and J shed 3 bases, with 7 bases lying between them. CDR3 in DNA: TGTGCCAGCAGCTTACAGGGTGACACTGAAGCTTTCTTT. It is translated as CASSLQGDTEAFF.

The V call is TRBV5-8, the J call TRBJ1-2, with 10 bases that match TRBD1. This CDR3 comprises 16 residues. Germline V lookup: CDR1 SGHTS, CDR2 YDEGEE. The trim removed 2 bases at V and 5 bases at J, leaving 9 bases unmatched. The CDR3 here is CASSFSGTGEGYGYTF. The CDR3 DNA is TGTGCCAGCAGCTTTTCCGGGACAGGGGAGGGTTATGGCTACACCTTC.

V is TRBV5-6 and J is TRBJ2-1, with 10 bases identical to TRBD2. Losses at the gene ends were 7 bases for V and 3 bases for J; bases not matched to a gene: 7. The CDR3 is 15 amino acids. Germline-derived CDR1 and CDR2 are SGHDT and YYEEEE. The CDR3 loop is CASQGLAGDYNEQFF. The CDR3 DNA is TGTGCCAGCCAGGGCCTAGCGGGGGACTACAATGAGCAGTTCTTC. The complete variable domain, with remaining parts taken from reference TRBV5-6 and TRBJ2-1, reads DAGVTQSPTHLIKTRGQQVTLRCSPKSGHDTVSWYQQALGQGPQFIFQYYEEEERQRGNFPDRFSGHQFPNYSSELNVNALLLGDSALYLCASQGLAGDYNEQFFGPGTRLTVL.

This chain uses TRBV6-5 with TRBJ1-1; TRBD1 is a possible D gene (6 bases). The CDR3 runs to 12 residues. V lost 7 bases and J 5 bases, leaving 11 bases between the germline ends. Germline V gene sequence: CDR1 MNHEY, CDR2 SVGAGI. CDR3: CASIDRRTEAFF. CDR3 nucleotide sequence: TGTGCCAGCATCGACAGGAGAACTGAAGCTTTCTTT.

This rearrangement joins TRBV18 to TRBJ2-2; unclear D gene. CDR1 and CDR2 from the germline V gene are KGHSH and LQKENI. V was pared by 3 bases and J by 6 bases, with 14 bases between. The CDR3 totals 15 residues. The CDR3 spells CASSPSVGVPGELFF. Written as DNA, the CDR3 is TGTGCCAGCTCACCCTCCGTAGGAGTGCCCGGGGAGCTGTTTTTT.

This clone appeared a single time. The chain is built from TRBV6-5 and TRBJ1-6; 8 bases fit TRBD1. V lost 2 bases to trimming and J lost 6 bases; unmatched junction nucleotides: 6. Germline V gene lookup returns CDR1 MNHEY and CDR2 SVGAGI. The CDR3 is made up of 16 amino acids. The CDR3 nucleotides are TGTGCCAGCAGTTACCCCCGAGACAGGGGTAATTCACCCCTCCACTTT. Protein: CASSYPRDRGNSPLHF.

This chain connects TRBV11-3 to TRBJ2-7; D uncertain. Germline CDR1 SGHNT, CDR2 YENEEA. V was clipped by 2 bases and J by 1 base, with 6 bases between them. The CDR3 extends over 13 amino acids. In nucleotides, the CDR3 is TGTGCCAGCAGCTTACCAGATTCCTACGAGCAGTACTTC. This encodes CASSLPDSYEQYF.

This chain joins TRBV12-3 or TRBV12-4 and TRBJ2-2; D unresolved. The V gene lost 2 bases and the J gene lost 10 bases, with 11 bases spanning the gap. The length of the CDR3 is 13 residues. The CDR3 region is CASSLNYLSELFF. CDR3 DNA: TGTGCCAGCAGTTTAAACTATTTATCGGAGCTGTTTTTT.

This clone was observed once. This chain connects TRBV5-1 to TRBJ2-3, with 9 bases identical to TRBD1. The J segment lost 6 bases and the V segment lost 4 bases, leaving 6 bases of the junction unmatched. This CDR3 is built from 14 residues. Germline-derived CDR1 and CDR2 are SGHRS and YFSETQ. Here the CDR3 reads CASSPTGGMDTQYF. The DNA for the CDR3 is TGCGCCAGCAGCCCAACAGGGGGCATGGATACGCAGTATTTT.

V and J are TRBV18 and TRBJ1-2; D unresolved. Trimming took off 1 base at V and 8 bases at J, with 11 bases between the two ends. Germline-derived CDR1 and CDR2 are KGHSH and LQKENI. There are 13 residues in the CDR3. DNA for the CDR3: TGTGCCAGCTCACCACGGTCTGAGGAGGGCTACACCTTC. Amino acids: CASSPRSEEGYTF.

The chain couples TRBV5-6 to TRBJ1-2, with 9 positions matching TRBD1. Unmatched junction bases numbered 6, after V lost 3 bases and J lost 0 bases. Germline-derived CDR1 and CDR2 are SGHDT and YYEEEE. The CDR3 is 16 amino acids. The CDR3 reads CASSSIYRGPNYGYTF. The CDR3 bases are TGTGCCAGCAGCTCTATCTACAGGGGGCCTAACTATGGCTACACCTTC.

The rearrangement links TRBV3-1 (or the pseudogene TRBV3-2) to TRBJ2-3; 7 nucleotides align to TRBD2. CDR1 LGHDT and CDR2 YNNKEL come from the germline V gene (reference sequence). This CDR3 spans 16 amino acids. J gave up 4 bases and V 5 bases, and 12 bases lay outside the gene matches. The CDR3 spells CASSYTRTRPPDTQYF. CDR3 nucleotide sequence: TGTGCCAGCAGCTACACCAGGACTAGGCCGCCAGATACGCAGTATTTT.

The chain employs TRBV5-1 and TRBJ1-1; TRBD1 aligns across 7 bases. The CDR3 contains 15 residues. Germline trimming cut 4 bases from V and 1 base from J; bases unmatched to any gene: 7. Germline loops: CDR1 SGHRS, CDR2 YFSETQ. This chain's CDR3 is CASSPRGTENTEAFF. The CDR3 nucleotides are TGCGCCAGCAGCCCTAGAGGGACAGAGAACACTGAAGCTTTCTTT. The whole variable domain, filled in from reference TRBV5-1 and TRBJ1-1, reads KAGVTQTPRYLIKTRGQQVTLSCSPISGHRSVSWYQQTPGQGLQFLFEYFSETQRNKGNFPGRFSGRQFSNSRSEMNVSTLELGDSALYLCASSPRGTENTEAFFGQGTRLTVV.

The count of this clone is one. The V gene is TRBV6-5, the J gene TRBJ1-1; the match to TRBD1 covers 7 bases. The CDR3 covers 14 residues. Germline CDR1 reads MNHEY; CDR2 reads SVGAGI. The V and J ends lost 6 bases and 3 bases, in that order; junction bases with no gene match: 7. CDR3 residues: CASSDRGRDTEAFF. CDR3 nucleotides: TGTGCCAGCAGCGATAGGGGGCGCGACACTGAAGCTTTCTTT.

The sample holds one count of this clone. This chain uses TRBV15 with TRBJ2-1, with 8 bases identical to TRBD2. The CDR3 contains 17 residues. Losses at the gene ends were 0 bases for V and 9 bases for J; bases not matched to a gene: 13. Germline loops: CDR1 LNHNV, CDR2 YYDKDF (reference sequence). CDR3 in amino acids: CATSRDQLGGGPPEQFF. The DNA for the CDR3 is TGTGCCACCAGCAGAGATCAGCTCGGCGGGGGGCCCCCTGAGCAGTTCTTC.

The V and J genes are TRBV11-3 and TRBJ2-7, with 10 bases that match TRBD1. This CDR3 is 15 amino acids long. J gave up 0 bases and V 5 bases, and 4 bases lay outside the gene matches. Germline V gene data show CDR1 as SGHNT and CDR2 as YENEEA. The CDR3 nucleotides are TGTGCCAGCAGCACCGGGACAGGGGCCTCCTACGAGCAGTACTTC. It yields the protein CASSTGTGASYEQYF. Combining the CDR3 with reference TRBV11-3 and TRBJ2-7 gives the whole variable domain EAGVVQSPRYKIIEKKQPVAFWCNPISGHNTLYWYLQNLGQGPELLIRYENEEAVDDSQLPKDRFSAERLKGVDSTLKIQPAELGDSAVYLCASSTGTGASYEQYFGPGTRLTVT.

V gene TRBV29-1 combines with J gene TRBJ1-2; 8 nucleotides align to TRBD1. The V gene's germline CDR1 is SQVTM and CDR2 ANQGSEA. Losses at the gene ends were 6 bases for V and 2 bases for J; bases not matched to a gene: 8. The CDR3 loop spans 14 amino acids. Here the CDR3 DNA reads TGCAGCGTCGGTGCCGGGACAGGAAACTATGGCTACACCTTC. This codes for CSVGAGTGNYGYTF.